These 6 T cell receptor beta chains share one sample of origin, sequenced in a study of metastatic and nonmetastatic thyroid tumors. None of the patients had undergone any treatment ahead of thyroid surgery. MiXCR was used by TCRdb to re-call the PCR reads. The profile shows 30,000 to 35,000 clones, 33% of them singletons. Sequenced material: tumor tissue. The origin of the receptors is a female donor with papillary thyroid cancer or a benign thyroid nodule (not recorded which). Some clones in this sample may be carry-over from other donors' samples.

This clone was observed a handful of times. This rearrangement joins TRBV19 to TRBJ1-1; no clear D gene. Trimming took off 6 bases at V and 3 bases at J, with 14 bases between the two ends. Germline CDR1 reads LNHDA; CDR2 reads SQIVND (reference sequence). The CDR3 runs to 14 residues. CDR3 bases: TGTGCCAGTAGACGTAACTTTAGGGACACTGAAGCTTTCTTT. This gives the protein CASRRNFRDTEAFF.

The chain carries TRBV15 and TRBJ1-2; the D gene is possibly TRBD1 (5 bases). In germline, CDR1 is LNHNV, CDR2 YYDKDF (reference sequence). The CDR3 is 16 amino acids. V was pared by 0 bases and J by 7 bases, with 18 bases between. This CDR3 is CATSRDIAGSISGYTF. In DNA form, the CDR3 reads TGTGCCACCAGCAGAGATATCGCAGGGAGCATATCTGGCTACACCTTC.

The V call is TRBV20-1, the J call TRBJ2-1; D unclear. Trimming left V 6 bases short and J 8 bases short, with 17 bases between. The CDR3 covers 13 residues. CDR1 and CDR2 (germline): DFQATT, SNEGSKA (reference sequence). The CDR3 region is CSAPPDAEYEQFF. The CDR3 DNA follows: TGCAGTGCCCCGCCCGACGCAGAGTATGAGCAGTTCTTC.

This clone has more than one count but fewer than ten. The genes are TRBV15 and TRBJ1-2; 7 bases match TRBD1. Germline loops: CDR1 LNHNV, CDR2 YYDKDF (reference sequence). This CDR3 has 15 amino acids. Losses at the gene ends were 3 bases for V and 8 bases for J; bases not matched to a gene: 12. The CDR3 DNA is TGTGCCACCAGCAGTGAAGGGGGCCGTGCATACGGCTACACCTTC. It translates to CATSSEGGRAYGYTF.

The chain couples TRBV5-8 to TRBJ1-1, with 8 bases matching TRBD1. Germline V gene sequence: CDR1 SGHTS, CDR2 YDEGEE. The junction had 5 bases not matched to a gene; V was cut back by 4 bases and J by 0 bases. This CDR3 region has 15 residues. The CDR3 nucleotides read TGTGCCAGCAGCGGGGAGACAGGGGTGAACACTGAAGCTTTCTTT. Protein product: CASSGETGVNTEAFF.

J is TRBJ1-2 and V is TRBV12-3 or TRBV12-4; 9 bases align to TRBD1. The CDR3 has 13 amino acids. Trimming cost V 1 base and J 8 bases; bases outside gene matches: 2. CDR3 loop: CASSLGDRDGYTF. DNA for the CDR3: TGTGCCAGCAGTTTAGGGGACAGGGACGGCTACACCTTC.